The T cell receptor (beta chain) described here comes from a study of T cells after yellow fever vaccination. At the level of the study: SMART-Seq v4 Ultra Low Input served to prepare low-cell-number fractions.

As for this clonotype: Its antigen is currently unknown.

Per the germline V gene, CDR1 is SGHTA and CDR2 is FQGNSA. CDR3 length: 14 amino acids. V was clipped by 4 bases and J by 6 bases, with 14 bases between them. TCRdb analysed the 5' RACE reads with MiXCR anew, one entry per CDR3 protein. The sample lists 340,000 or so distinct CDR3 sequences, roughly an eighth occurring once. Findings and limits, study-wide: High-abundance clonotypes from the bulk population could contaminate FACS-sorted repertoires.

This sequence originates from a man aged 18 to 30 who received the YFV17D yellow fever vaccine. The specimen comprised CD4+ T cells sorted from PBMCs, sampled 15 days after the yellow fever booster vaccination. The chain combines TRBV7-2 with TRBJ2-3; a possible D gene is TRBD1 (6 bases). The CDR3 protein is CASSSYRELDTQYF. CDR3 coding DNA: TGTGCCAGCAGCTCCTACAGGGAGTTGGATACGCAGTATTTT.